Each of the 22 T cell receptor beta chains below was sequenced from the same sample in a study of blood T cells in healthy people across ages. The second PCR ran about 6 to 12 cycles with a sample-barcoded 5' primer and J-beta primers. One entry per CDR3 protein, called by TCRdb with MiXCR from the 5' RACE reads. Of hundreds of thousands of distinct CDR3 sequences in the sample, roughly 32% were seen once. Sequencing was done on a sample of blood. These receptors were taken from a woman older than 75 in good health.

Worth noting for this clonotype: Just one base apart from a much larger clone, this may be a read error. The CDR3, as DNA: TGTGCCAGCAGCTTAGTCAACGGGGGGGCACGGGGCTACACCTTC. Translating it yields CASSLVNGGARGYTF. This chain links TRBV7-2 with TRBJ1-2, with D perhaps TRBD1 (6 bases). Germline V lookup: CDR1 SGHTA, CDR2 FQGNSA. CDR3 length: 15 amino acids. Trimming took off 1 base at V and 8 bases at J, with 17 bases between the two ends.

Concerning this clonotype itself: A much larger clone is a single base away; this may be a read error. This chain joins TRBV12-3 or TRBV12-4 and TRBJ2-5; the D gene is possibly TRBD1 (5 bases). The CDR3 runs to 14 residues. Trimming took off 4 bases at V and 5 bases at J, with 14 bases between the two ends. The CDR3 loop is CASSCQGFWETQYF. DNA for the CDR3: TGTGCCAGCAGTTGTCAGGGATTTTGGGAGACCCAGTACTTC.

This clonotype has a handful of counts. V usage is TRBV29-1 and J usage is TRBJ1-1; D is ambiguous. V shed 7 bases and J shed 10 bases, with 19 bases lying between them. Germline CDR1 and CDR2: SQVTM and ANQGSEA. CDR3 length: 12 residues. As DNA, the CDR3 is TGCAGCGCCTACGGACCCACCGCGGGAGCTTTCTTT. Residues: CSAYGPTAGAFF. Full variable domain (remainder filled in from reference TRBV29-1 and TRBJ1-1): SAVISQKPSRDICQRGTSLTIQCQVDSQVTMMFWYRQQPGQSLTLIATANQGSEATYESGFVIDKFPISRPNLTFSTLTVSNMSPEDSSIYLCSAYGPTAGAFFGQGTRLTVV.

This clonotype was detected a few times. The rearrangement links TRBV11-2 to TRBJ2-7; 12 positions match TRBD1. CDR1 is SGHAT and CDR2 is FQNNGV in the germline V gene. CDR3 length: 17 residues. V lost 5 bases, J lost 1 base, and 9 bases stayed unmatched. CDR3 protein: CASSPGTGGRASYEQYF. The CDR3 DNA follows: TGTGCCAGCAGCCCCGGGACAGGGGGCAGGGCGTCCTACGAGCAGTACTTC.

This clonotype was observed a few times. The CDR3 reads CASSPAGVQMFF. The CDR3, as DNA: TGTGCCAGCTCACCGGCGGGAGTGCAAATGTTCTTC. The chain employs TRBV18 and TRBJ2-1; TRBD2 agrees at 7 bases. The V segment lost 3 bases and the J segment 15 bases; nucleotides outside the gene matches: 8. Germline-derived CDR1 and CDR2 are KGHSH and LQKENI. CDR3 size: 12 residues.

The chain carries TRBV30 and TRBJ1-2; D call uncertain. This CDR3 comprises 13 residues. Germline CDR1 GTSNPN, CDR2 SVGIG (reference sequence). The V end lost 1 base, the J end lost 2 bases, and 8 bases lay between the germline ends. This CDR3 reads CAWSGVRNYGYTF. The CDR3 DNA reads TGTGCCTGGAGTGGGGTGAGGAACTATGGCTACACCTTC. The variable domain in full, with the rest retrieved from reference TRBV30 and TRBJ1-2, is SQTIHQWPATLVQPVGSPLSLECTVEGTSNPNLYWYRQAAGRGLQLLFYSVGIGQISSEVPQNLSASRPQDRQFILSSKKLLLSDSGFYLCAWSGVRNYGYTFGSGTRLTVV.

This clonotype was detected many times. The J gene is TRBJ1-2, the V gene TRBV7-2; 10 nucleotides agree with TRBD1. The CDR3 runs to 15 residues. Germline V CDR1 and CDR2: SGHTA, FQGNSA. V was pared by 5 bases and J by 5 bases, with 8 bases of the junction left unmatched. The CDR3 coding sequence is TGTGCCAGCAGCCTCTTCCCGGGACAGGGGTATGGCTACACCTTC. This codes for CASSLFPGQGYGYTF.

J is TRBJ2-1 and V is TRBV20-1, with TRBD2 identical over 8 bases. V was pared by 1 base and J by 7 bases, with 21 bases of the junction left unmatched. This CDR3 has 19 residues. Germline V CDR1 and CDR2: DFQATT, SNEGSKA (reference sequence). The CDR3 sequence is CSARGRGLDPSPELNEQFF. The CDR3 nucleotides are TGCAGTGCTAGAGGACGGGGACTAGATCCCTCACCGGAGCTTAATGAGCAGTTCTTC.

This clonotype has a count of ten or more. The chain joins TRBV14 to TRBJ2-7; unclear D gene. V was shortened by 1 base and J by 4 bases, with 5 bases between the two germline ends. The CDR3 has 12 residues. Germline V gene lookup returns CDR1 SGHDN and CDR2 FVKESK. This chain's CDR3 is CASSQVMYEQYF. Written as DNA, the CDR3 is TGTGCCAGCAGCCAAGTAATGTACGAGCAGTACTTC.

This clonotype was found many times. The chain combines TRBV5-1 with TRBJ2-3, with 8 bases aligning to TRBD1. Unmatched junction bases numbered 13, after V lost 4 bases and J lost 12 bases. Germline assignment: CDR1 SGHRS and CDR2 YFSETQ. CDR3 length equals 14 residues. The CDR3: CASSLGQGGGIQYF. The CDR3 DNA reads TGCGCCAGCAGCCTAGGACAGGGTGGGGGAATCCAGTATTTT.

For this clonotype: A much larger clone differs by one base, so this may be a read error. The missing conserved phenylalanine or tryptophan at the end of this CDR3 makes a read error likely. The chain is built from TRBV6-1 and TRBJ1-5, with 8 positions matching TRBD1. The junction had 4 bases not matched to a gene; V was cut back by 7 bases and J by 2 bases. Germline V lookup: CDR1 MNHNS, CDR2 SASEGT. The CDR3 has 14 amino acids. CDR3 DNA sequence: TGTGCCAGCACGGACAGGGTTGGCAATCAGCCCCAGCATGTT. Protein sequence: CASTDRVGNQPQHV.

This clonotype came up many times. The genes are TRBV2 and TRBJ2-5, with D maybe TRBD1 (5 bases). Germline V CDR1 and CDR2: SNHLY, FYNNEI. Trimming shortened V by 6 bases and J by 4 bases, and 12 bases separated the two germline ends. This CDR3 region has 13 residues. CDR3 region: CASSPGFRETQYF. The CDR3 DNA follows: TGTGCCAGCAGCCCAGGGTTTCGAGAGACCCAGTACTTC.

This clonotype has at least ten counts. The chain couples TRBV7-2 to TRBJ2-5, with a tentative D call TRBD2 (6 bases). CDR3 size: 14 residues. Germline V gene lookup returns CDR1 SGHTA and CDR2 FQGNSA. V was shortened by 7 bases and J by 2 bases, with 14 bases between the two germline ends. CDR3 region: CASTDPGGQETQYF. CDR3 coding DNA: TGTGCCAGCACTGACCCCGGGGGACAAGAGACCCAGTACTTC. The whole variable domain, filled in from reference TRBV7-2 and TRBJ2-5, reads GAGVSQSPSNKVTEKGKDVELRCDPISGHTALYWYRQSLGQGLEFLIYFQGNSAPDKSGLPSDRFSAERTGGSVSTLTIQRTQQEDSAVYLCASTDPGGQETQYFGPGTRLLVL.

This clonotype has more than one count but fewer than ten. The chain carries TRBV29-1 and TRBJ1-1; D not resolved. CDR1 is SQVTM and CDR2 is ANQGSEA in the germline V gene. V dropped 5 bases and J dropped 1 base, with 14 bases sitting between them. CDR3 length: 14 residues. In DNA, the CDR3 is TGCAGCGTTATAGTATGGAGGGCGAACACTGAAGCTTTCTTT. Protein sequence: CSVIVWRANTEAFF.

As to this clonotype: This clone may be a read error of a much larger clone one base away. V gene TRBV6-1 combines with J gene TRBJ1-1; D is ambiguous. There are 12 residues in the CDR3. Looked up from germline, CDR1 is MNHNS and CDR2 is SASEGT. The CDR3 loop reads CASSEHLTETFF. For the CDR3, the DNA is TGTGCCAGCAGTGAACACTTAACTGAAACTTTCTTT.

This clonotype has at least ten counts. The rearrangement joins TRBV3-1 to TRBJ2-1; 7 bases are a match to TRBD1. The CDR3 totals 13 residues. In germline, CDR1 is LGHDT, CDR2 YNNKEL (reference sequence). With 4 bases clipped from V and 8 bases from J, the junction kept 5 bases outside the gene matches. The chain's CDR3 is CASSLNRGDEQFF. The CDR3 bases are TGTGCCAGCAGCCTAAACAGGGGCGATGAGCAGTTCTTC.

This clonotype was detected ten times or more. J is TRBJ1-2 and V is TRBV5-4; 10 bases align to TRBD1. Germline CDR1 reads SGHNT; CDR2 reads YYREEE (reference sequence). This CDR3 has 15 amino acids. V gave up 4 bases and J gave up 5 bases; unmatched junction bases: 8. Here the CDR3 reads CASSVGTGDQYGYTF. In DNA, the CDR3 is TGTGCCAGCAGCGTAGGGACAGGGGATCAGTATGGCTACACCTTC.

The chain recombines TRBV30 with TRBJ1-1; 7 bases fit TRBD1. The CDR3 covers 13 residues. Trimming took 5 bases from V and 1 from J; bases not matched to a gene: 4. Germline V gives CDR1 GTSNPN, CDR2 SVGIG (reference sequence). The CDR3 region is CAWGGGGNTEAFF. The CDR3 bases are TGTGCCTGGGGAGGGGGCGGGAACACTGAAGCTTTCTTT. Full variable domain (missing parts from reference TRBV30 and TRBJ1-1): SQTIHQWPATLVQPVGSPLSLECTVEGTSNPNLYWYRQAAGRGLQLLFYSVGIGQISSEVPQNLSASRPQDRQFILSSKKLLLSDSGFYLCAWGGGGNTEAFFGQGTRLTVV.

V and J are TRBV30 and TRBJ1-5, with unresolved D. Germline V gene sequence: CDR1 GTSNPN, CDR2 SVGIG (reference sequence). Trimming removed 3 bases at V and 7 bases at J, with 10 bases between. The CDR3 has 12 residues. The CDR3 nucleotides read TGTGCCTGGAGATACGCCGGACAGCCCCAGCATTTT. It is translated as CAWRYAGQPQHF.

The sample holds many counts of this clonotype. The J gene is TRBJ2-7, the V gene TRBV20-1, with D uncertain. The V and J ends lost 3 bases and 0 bases respectively, with 6 bases between them. CDR3 size: 12 residues. Germline V gives CDR1 DFQATT, CDR2 SNEGSKA (reference sequence). CDR3 sequence: CSASLSSYEQYF. The CDR3 nucleotides are TGCAGTGCTAGCCTGAGCTCCTACGAGCAGTACTTC.

As to this clonotype: Being one base from a much bigger clone, this may be a read error. The rearrangement joins TRBV5-1 to TRBJ2-6, with 8 nucleotides matching TRBD1. Trimming took 4 bases from V and 1 from J; bases not matched to a gene: 4. The V gene's germline CDR1 is SGHRS and CDR2 YFSETQ. CDR3 length equals 16 residues. The CDR3 protein is CASSGTGASGANVLTF. CDR3 nucleotides: TGCGCCAGCAGCGGGACAGGAGCTTCTGGGGCCAACGTCCTGACTTTC.

This clonotype was seen ten or more times. The chain couples TRBV7-2 to TRBJ2-5; the match to TRBD2 covers 9 bases. V trimming: 5 bases; J trimming: 3 bases; junction bases outside the gene matches: 19. Per germline, CDR1 SGHTA and CDR2 FQGNSA. The CDR3 runs to 19 residues. CDR3 protein: CASSQGLAVMGPQEETQYF. The CDR3 DNA follows: TGTGCCAGCAGCCAGGGACTAGCTGTTATGGGACCTCAAGAAGAGACCCAGTACTTC.